This T cell receptor (beta chain) was profiled in a study of T cell repertoires in aging, cancer and after chemotherapy. Overall study context: Donors were grouped into six age bands spanning 30 or younger through 70 or older.

This CDR3 is 13 amino acids long. Trimming took 8 bases from V and 7 from J, leaving 18 bases between them. CDR1 is MNHNY, CDR2 SVGAGI, per germline (reference sequence). TCR beta rearrangements were amplified from peripheral blood genomic DNA. A mixed TRB-A/B primer pool amplified rearranged TRB by multiplex touch-down PCR. TCRdb recomputed calls from the multiplex PCR reads with MiXCR, one row per CDR3 protein. The table shows roughly 9,800 distinct CDR3 sequences, with under 45% occurring only once. This clonotype was picked up a small number of times. This clonotype originated in a human donor in good health. The sequencing sample was made of blood. The V call is TRBV6-6, the J call TRBJ2-7; weak D call: TRBD1 (5 bases). CDR3 in amino acids: CASERQGSREQYV. The CDR3 DNA is TGTGCCAGCGAACGGCAGGGTTCGAGGGAGCAGTACGTC.